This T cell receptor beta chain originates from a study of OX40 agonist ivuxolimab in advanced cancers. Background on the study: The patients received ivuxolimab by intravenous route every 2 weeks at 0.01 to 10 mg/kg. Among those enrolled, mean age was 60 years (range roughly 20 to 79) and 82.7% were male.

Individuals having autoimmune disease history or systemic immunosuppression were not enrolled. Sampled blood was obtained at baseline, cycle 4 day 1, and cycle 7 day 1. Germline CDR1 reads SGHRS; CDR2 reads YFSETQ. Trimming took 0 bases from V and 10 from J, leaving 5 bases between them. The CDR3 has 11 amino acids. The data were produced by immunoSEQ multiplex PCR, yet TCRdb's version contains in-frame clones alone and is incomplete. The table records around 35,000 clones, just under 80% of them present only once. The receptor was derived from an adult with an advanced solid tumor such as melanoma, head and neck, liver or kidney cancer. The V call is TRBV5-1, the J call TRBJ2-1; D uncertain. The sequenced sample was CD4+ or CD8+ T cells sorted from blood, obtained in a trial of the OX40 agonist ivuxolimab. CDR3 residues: CASSLVGEQFF. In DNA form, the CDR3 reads TGCGCCAGCAGCTTGGTTGGCGAGCAGTTCTTC.